These 8 T cell receptor beta chains were sequenced from one sample in a study of blood T cell repertoires in COVID-19. Method: immunoSEQ multiplex PCR; TCRdb's copy keeps in-frame clones and lacks some. The sample has under 200,000 clones; under 90% are singletons. Sample: PBMCs or T cells enriched from blood (not recorded which). All receptors derive from a man aged 45 to 65 who had recovered from COVID-19.

The gene calls are TRBV12-3 or TRBV12-4 and TRBJ1-4; D uncertain. V shed 6 bases and J shed 7 bases, with 12 bases lying between them. This CDR3 comprises 13 residues. The CDR3 loop is CASSTVVSEKLFF. DNA for the CDR3: TGTGCCAGCAGCACAGTCGTAAGTGAAAAACTGTTTTTT.

This clone has a single count. V is TRBV5-1 and J is TRBJ1-1; D is perhaps TRBD1 (6 bases). The CDR3 loop spans 14 amino acids. Trimming shortened V by 4 bases and J by 1 base, and 11 bases separated the two germline ends. Germline V gives CDR1 SGHRS, CDR2 YFSETQ. This chain's CDR3 is CASSPGHSNTEAFF. Written as DNA, the CDR3 is TGCGCCAGCAGCCCGGGACATTCGAACACTGAAGCTTTCTTT.

This clone was seen just once. V usage is TRBV12-3 or TRBV12-4 and J usage is TRBJ1-2; 8 nucleotides align to TRBD1. V shed 5 bases and J 7 bases; nucleotides not matched to a gene: 6. CDR3 length: 13 residues. The CDR3 protein is CASSPTGGGGYTF. Written as DNA, the CDR3 is TGTGCCAGCAGTCCCACAGGGGGGGGTGGCTACACCTTC.

The chain recombines TRBV7-2 with TRBJ1-4, with 7 bases lining up with TRBD1. The trim removed 3 bases at V and 5 bases at J, leaving 15 bases unmatched. Germline V CDR1 and CDR2: SGHTA, FQGNSA. This CDR3 has 18 residues. CDR3: CASSLRGQGVPLNEKLFF. The DNA of the CDR3 is TGTGCCAGCAGCTTGAGAGGGCAGGGGGTTCCTCTGAATGAAAAACTGTTTTTT. Looking up the rest from reference TRBV7-2 and TRBJ1-4 gives the full variable domain: GAGVSQSPSNKVTEKGKDVELRCDPISGHTALYWYRQSLGQGLEFLIYFQGNSAPDKSGLPSDRFSAERTGGSVSTLTIQRTQQEDSAVYLCASSLRGQGVPLNEKLFFGSGTQLSVL.

The chain carries TRBV6-5 and TRBJ2-2; D unresolved. The V end was cut by 6 bases, the J end by 1 base, with 9 bases between. This CDR3 has 14 amino acids. Germline V gives CDR1 MNHEY, CDR2 SVGAGI. The CDR3 DNA is TGTGCCAGCAGATACAGCTTGAACACCGGGGAGCTGTTTTTT. This gives the protein CASRYSLNTGELFF.

V gene TRBV6-2 or TRBV6-3 combines with J gene TRBJ2-3; 7 bases map to TRBD1. From germline, CDR1 is MNHEY and CDR2 SVGEGT. V lost 2 bases to trimming and J lost 3 bases; unmatched junction nucleotides: 5. The CDR3 runs to 15 residues. The CDR3 spells CASSYTDRVTDTQYF. In DNA form, the CDR3 reads TGTGCCAGCAGTTACACCGACAGGGTAACAGATACGCAGTATTTT.

This chain links TRBV7-2 with TRBJ1-5, with 8 positions matching TRBD1. The CDR3 consists of 15 residues. V was pared by 5 bases and J by 0 bases, with 3 bases of the junction left unmatched. Germline loops: CDR1 SGHTA, CDR2 FQGNSA. The CDR3 loop is CASSKQGVSNQPQHF. The DNA for the CDR3 is TGTGCCAGCAGCAAACAGGGGGTTAGCAATCAGCCCCAGCATTTT.

The gene calls are TRBV18 and TRBJ1-6; TRBD1 might be the D (6 bases). Per germline, CDR1 KGHSH and CDR2 LQKENI. The length of the CDR3 is 15 residues. V lost 2 bases and J 5 bases, leaving 10 bases between the germline ends. The CDR3 nucleotides read TGTGCCAGCTCACCAGGCCGGACAGATAATTCACCCCTCCACTTT. Its protein product is CASSPGRTDNSPLHF.